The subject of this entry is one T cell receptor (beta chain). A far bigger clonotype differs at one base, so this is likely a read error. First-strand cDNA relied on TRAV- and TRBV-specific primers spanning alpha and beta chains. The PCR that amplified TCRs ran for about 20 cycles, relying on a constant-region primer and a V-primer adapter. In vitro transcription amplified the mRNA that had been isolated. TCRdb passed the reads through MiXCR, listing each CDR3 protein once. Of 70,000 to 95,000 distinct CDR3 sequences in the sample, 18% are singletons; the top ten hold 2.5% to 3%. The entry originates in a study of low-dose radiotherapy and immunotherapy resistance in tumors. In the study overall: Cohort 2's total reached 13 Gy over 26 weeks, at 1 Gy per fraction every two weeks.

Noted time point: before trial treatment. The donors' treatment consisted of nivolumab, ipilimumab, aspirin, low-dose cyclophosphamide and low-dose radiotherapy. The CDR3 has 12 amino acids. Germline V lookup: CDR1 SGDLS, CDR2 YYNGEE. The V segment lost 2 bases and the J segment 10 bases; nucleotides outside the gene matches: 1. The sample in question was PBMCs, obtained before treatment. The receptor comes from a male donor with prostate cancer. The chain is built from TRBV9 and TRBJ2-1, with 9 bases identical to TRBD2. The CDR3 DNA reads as TGTGCCAGCAGCGTGCGGGGGGGGGAGCAGTTCTTC. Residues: CASSVRGGEQFF.